The T cell receptor beta chain described here comes from a study of blood T cell repertoires in COVID-19. In the study overall: Researchers got acute and convalescent COVID-19 samples from the United States, Italy and Spain. The cDNA or gDNA used as material had been derived from T cells, B-cell-depleted T cells, or PBMCs.

This clone occurred once. In the study's own analysis: Amplification with reference gene primers provided the estimates of nucleated cell counts. Sequencing used immunoSEQ multiplex PCR; TCRdb keeps in-frame clones, though not all of them. The V and J calls and clone size were taken over from that table, and D and trimming were inferred from the DNA. The sample shows about 83,000 clones, roughly 90% of them seen only once. The ends were cut back, 4 bases at V and 9 bases at J, with 7 bases in the middle. This CDR3 region has 11 residues. The germline CDR1 and CDR2 sequences are MDHEN and SYDVKM. The TCR sequence derives from a woman of 80 years or more with active or convalescent COVID-19. The sequenced sample consisted of peripheral blood. The V gene is TRBV28, the J gene TRBJ1-5; D remains unclear. DNA of the CDR3: TGTGCCAGCAGTTCCGGAGGGCCCCAGCATTTT. Its translation: CASSSGGPQHF.